This is a list of T cell receptor beta chains from one sample in a study of blood T cell repertoires in COVID-19. Libraries were prepared by immunoSEQ multiplex PCR; TCRdb keeps only in-frame clonotypes and omits some of them. The sample carries about 300,000 clones, under 90% recorded once. The sequencing sample was made of PBMCs or T cells enriched from blood (not recorded which). Receptors were obtained from a woman aged 45-59 years who had been exposed to COVID-19. CDR3s include the opening cysteine and the closing phenylalanine or tryptophan. D genes are given only for firm matches. The size entry is marked missing in some rows and otherwise reads once, few, many or a size class.

>TRBD2|TRBV11-2|-|TRBJ2-3
TGTGCCAGCAGCTTAGAAACGGTGACTAGCGGGGGGGCCTTTGCAGATACGCAGTATTTT
CASSLETVTSGGAFADTQYF
>-|TRBV29-1|-|TRBJ1-3
TGCAGCGTTGCTGTGCACAGGGTGGAGAACTCTGGAAACACCATATATTTT
CSVAVHRVENSGNTIYF
>-|TRBV14|-|TRBJ1-6
TGTGCCAGCAGCCAGTTTCAGGGAAATTCACCCCTCCACTTT
CASSQFQGNSPLHF
>-|TRBV30|-|TRBJ2-3
TGTGCCTGGGCGACAGGTAGCACAGATACGCAGTATTTT
CAWATGSTDTQYF
>-|TRBV28|-|TRBJ1-3
TGTGCCAGCAGTTTATTAGTTTGGGGAGGAGATCCTGGAAACACCATATATTTT
CASSLLVWGGDPGNTIYF
>-|TRBV24-1|once|TRBJ2-3
TGTGCCACCAGTGATTTGGCGGTAACAGATACGCAGTATTTT
CATSDLAVTDTQYF
>TRBD1|TRBV5-1|-|TRBJ2-7
TGCGCCAGCAGCTTGGCCGGGGACAGGGGGCTTTACGAGCAGTACTTC
CASSLAGDRGLYEQYF
>TRBD2|TRBV9|-|TRBJ2-3
TGTGCCAGCAGTGCCCGGACTAGCGCGGATACGCAGTATTTT
CASSARTSADTQYF
>TRBD1|TRBV18|-|TRBJ1-4
TGTGCCAGCTCACCAAGGGACAGCTCAACTAATGAAAAACTGTTTTTT
CASSPRDSSTNEKLFF
>-|TRBV18|-|TRBJ2-3
TGTGCCAGCTCACCAGGAGTGGAGGCGGATACGCAGTATTTT
CASSPGVEADTQYF
>-|TRBV3-1/TRBV3-2|once|TRBJ2-7
TGTGCCAGCAGCCATCTCATCCGGGGCTACGAGCAGTACTTC
CASSHLIRGYEQYF
>-|TRBV6-5|-|TRBJ2-7
TGTGCCAGCAAGGTCGGACAGCGCCCCTACGAGCAGTACTTC
CASKVGQRPYEQYF
>TRBD2|TRBV28|few|TRBJ2-3
TGTGCCAGCAGTACGAACCGGCGGGCTAGCGGGGGGGCAGATACGCAGTATTTT
CASSTNRRASGGADTQYF
>-|TRBV2|-|TRBJ1-2
TGTGCCAGCAGGCGGACAGCACTTAACTATGGCTACACCTTC
CASRRTALNYGYTF
>-|TRBV6-1|-|TRBJ1-5
TGTGCCAGCAGTGAAGAAGGAGGAAATCAGCCCCAGCATTTT
CASSEEGGNQPQHF
>-|TRBV5-8|-|TRBJ2-3
TGTGCCAGCAGCCGGGGGTTAGCCACAGATACGCAGTATTTT
CASSRGLATDTQYF
>TRBD2|TRBV29-1|-|TRBJ2-3
TGCAGCGTTGCCGGTAGCGGGGGGACTATTAGCACAGATACGCAGTATTTT
CSVAGSGGTISTDTQYF
>TRBD1|TRBV6-7|-|TRBJ1-5
TGTGCCAGCAGTACGGGACAGGTCGTGCCTTTTCGAAGCAATCAGCCCCAGCATTTT
CASSTGQVVPFRSNQPQHF
>-|TRBV6-1|-|TRBJ1-1
TGTGCCAGCAGTGAAAGGGGCTCAACTGAAGCTTTCTTT
CASSERGSTEAFF
>-|TRBV28|-|TRBJ1-5
TGTGCCAGCAGTTTGGCGGACATTTATCAGCCCCAGCATTTT
CASSLADIYQPQHF
>-|TRBV28|few|TRBJ2-5
TGTGCCAGCAGTTTTAATTCCAGGGCAGGAAGGGAGACCCAGTACTTC
CASSFNSRAGRETQYF
>TRBD1|TRBV4-1|-|TRBJ1-4
TGCGCCAGCACCCCAGACAGGGGGAGCAATAATGAAAAACTGTTTTTT
CASTPDRGSNNEKLFF
>-|TRBV27|-|TRBJ1-1
TGTGCCAGCAGTACTTATCGGAACACTGAAGCTTTCTTT
CASSTYRNTEAFF
>-|TRBV4-2|-|TRBJ1-4
TGTGCCAGCAGCCAAGGAGGAGGGCAGCGGGAAAAACTGTTTTTT
CASSQGGGQREKLFF
>TRBD1|TRBV6-1|-|TRBJ1-6
TGTGCCAGCAGTGAAGCCACATTCCGGCCAGGGGGCCAATCACCCCTCCACTTT
CASSEATFRPGGQSPLHF
>-|TRBV7-8|-|TRBJ1-4
TGTGCCAGCAGCTTAGGGGGGGGAAGGGGAAAACTGTTTTTT
CASSLGGGRGKLFF
>TRBD1|TRBV6-2/TRBV6-3|-|TRBJ2-6
TGTGCCAGCAGTACAAGGACAGGGGTGTATTCTGGGGCCAACGTCCTGACTTTC
CASSTRTGVYSGANVLTF
>-|TRBV27|-|TRBJ2-2
TGTGCCAGCAGTTTAGCGGGGGCGAGCACCGGGGAGCTGTTTTTT
CASSLAGASTGELFF
>TRBD1|TRBV5-8|-|TRBJ1-6
TGTGCCAGCAGCCCGGACAGGAATAACTCACCCCTCCACTTT
CASSPDRNNSPLHF
>TRBD2|TRBV2|few|TRBJ2-7
TGTGCCAGCAGTGAAACGGGACTAGCGGGGAAAAACGAGCAGTACTTC
CASSETGLAGKNEQYF
>TRBD2|TRBV6-2/TRBV6-3|-|TRBJ2-7
TGTGCCAGCAGTGTAGCGGGGGGCTCCTACGAGCAGTACTTC
CASSVAGGSYEQYF
>-|TRBV11-2|-|TRBJ1-5
TGTGCCAGCAGCCTCGGACAATCGGCCCAGCATTTT
CASSLGQSAQHF
>-|TRBV2|-|TRBJ2-1
TGTGCCAGCAGTACAAGGGGGTCTGGGCAGTTCTTC
CASSTRGSGQFF
>TRBD1|TRBV7-9|-|TRBJ1-2
TGTGCCAGCAGCTTCACTTACCAGGGGGCTAGTGGCTACACCTTC
CASSFTYQGASGYTF
>TRBD2|TRBV4-1|-|TRBJ2-2
TGCGCCAGCAGCCAGGTACGGGGTAGCGGGGGACTAAACACCGGGGAGCTGTTTTTT
CASSQVRGSGGLNTGELFF
>TRBD2|TRBV2|-|TRBJ2-1
TGTGCCAGCAGTCGGGGGGGCGGGAATGAGCAGTTCTTC
CASSRGGGNEQFF
>-|TRBV7-8|-|TRBJ1-3
TGTGCCAGCAGCTTTTCCAGGGGTAACGGAAACACCATATATTTT
CASSFSRGNGNTIYF
>TRBD2|TRBV28|-|TRBJ2-2
TGTGCCAGCAGTACCCTAGCGGGGAGGAACACCGGGGAGCTGTTTTTT
CASSTLAGRNTGELFF
>TRBD1|TRBV12-3/TRBV12-4|-|TRBJ1-6
TGTGCCAGCAGCGTAGGACAGGGATCACCCCTCCACTTT
CASSVGQGSPLHF
>-|TRBV19|-|TRBJ1-1
TGTGCCAGTAGTATAGGAGGAGTCATGAACACTGAAGCTTTCTTT
CASSIGGVMNTEAFF
>TRBD1|TRBV27|-|TRBJ2-5
TGTGCCAGCAGTTTGGGACAGACCTTCCAAGAGACCCAGTACTTC
CASSLGQTFQETQYF
>TRBD1|TRBV5-1|-|TRBJ2-7
TGCGCCAGCAGCATGGGACAGACGGCCTCCTACGAGCAGTACTTC
CASSMGQTASYEQYF
>TRBD1|TRBV27|-|TRBJ2-4
TGTGCCAGCCTCGGTTTCGACAGGGGGCGTTTGGGCATTCAGTACTTC
CASLGFDRGRLGIQYF
>-|TRBV5-4|-|TRBJ1-3
TGTGCCAGCAATAGCCAGTCTGGAAACACCATATATTTT
CASNSQSGNTIYF
>-|TRBV28|-|TRBJ2-7
TGTGCCAGCAAGACAGTCCGGGGGTATATTCCCCCCTGGTCCTACGAGCAGTACTTC
CASKTVRGYIPPWSYEQYF
>-|TRBV2|once|TRBJ2-7
TGTGCCAGCAGTGAATCGTTGGGGCCCTCCGAGCAGTACTTC
CASSESLGPSEQYF